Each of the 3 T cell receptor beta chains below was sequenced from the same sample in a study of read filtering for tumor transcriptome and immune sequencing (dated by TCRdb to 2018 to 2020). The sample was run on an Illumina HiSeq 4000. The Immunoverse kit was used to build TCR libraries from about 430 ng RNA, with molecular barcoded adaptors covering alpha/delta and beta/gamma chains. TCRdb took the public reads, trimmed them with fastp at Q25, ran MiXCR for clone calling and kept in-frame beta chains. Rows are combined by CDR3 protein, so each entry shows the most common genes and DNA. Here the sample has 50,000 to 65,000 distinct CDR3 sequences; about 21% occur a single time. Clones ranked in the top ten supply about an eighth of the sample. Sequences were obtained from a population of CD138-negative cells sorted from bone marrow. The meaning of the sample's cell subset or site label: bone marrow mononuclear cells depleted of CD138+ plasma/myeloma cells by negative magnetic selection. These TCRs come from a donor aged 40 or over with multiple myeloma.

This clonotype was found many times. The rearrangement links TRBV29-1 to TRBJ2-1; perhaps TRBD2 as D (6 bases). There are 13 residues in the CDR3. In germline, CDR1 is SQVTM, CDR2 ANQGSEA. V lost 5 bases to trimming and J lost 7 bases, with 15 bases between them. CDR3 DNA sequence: TGCAGCGTTCCTCGGGCCGGGGGAAATGAGCAGTTCTTC. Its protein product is CSVPRAGGNEQFF.

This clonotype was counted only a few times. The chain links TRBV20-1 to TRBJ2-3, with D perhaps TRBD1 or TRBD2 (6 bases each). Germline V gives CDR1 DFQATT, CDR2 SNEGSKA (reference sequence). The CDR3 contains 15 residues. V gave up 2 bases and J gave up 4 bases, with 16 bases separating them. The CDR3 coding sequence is TGCAGTGCTAGAAGGCGTGGGGGCGGGGCAGATACGCAGTATTTT. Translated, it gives CSARRRGGGADTQYF.

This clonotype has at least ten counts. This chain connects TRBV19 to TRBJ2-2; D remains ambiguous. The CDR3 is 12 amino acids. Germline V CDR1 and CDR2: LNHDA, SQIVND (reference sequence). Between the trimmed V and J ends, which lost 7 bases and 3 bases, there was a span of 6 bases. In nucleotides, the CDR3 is TGTGCCAGTAAACGGGACACCGGGGAGCTGTTTTTT. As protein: CASKRDTGELFF.